The clone carrying this T cell receptor beta chain was counted at least ten times. The antigen remains unidentified. The data belong to a study of T cell repertoires in cytomegalovirus infection. TCRdb called the reads again in MiXCR, with one record for every CDR3 protein. The table shows approximately 110,000 distinct CDR3 sequences, with approximately 45% occurring only once. The CDR3 covers 13 residues. The germline CDR1 and CDR2 sequences are SGHDN and FVKESK. Trimming removed 4 bases at V and 4 bases at J, with 7 bases between. V gene TRBV14 combines with J gene TRBJ2-2, with unresolved D. The sample was CD8+ T cells from cultured PBMCs, taken from culture after CMV antigen stimulation. This TCR was recovered from a human donor in good health (CMV status not recorded). Some clones in this sample may be carry-over from other donors' samples. Written as DNA, the CDR3 is TGTGCCAGCAGCCTACATCCCACCGGGGAGCTGTTTTTT. It encodes CASSLHPTGELFF.